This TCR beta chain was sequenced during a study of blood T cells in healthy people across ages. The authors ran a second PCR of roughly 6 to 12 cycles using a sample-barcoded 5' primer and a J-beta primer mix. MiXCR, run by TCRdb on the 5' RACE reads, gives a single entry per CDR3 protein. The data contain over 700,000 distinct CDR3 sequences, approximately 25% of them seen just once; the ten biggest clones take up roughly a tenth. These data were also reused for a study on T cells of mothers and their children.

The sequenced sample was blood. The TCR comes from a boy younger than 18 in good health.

CDR3 protein: CASSQDPVNYGYTF. The CDR3 region has the DNA TGCGCCAGCAGCCAAGATCCGGTTAACTATGGCTACACCTTC. The chain employs TRBV4-3 and TRBJ1-2; no firm D call. CDR1 and CDR2 (germline): LGHNA, YSLEER. Trimming took off 0 bases at V and 1 base at J, with 6 bases between the two ends. The CDR3 covers 14 residues.